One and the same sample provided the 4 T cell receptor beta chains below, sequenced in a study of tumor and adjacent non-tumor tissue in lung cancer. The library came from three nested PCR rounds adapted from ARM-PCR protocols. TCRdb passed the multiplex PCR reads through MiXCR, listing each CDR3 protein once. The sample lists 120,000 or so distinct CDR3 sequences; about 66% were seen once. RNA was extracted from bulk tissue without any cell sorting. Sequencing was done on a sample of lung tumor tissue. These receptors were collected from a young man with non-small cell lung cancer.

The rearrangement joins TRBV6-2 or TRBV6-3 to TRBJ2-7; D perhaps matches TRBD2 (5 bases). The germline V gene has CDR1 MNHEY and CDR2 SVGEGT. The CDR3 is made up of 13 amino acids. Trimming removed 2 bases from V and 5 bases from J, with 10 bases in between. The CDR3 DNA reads TGTGCCAGCAGTTACGACTTGGAGGACGAGCAGTACTTC. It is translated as CASSYDLEDEQYF.

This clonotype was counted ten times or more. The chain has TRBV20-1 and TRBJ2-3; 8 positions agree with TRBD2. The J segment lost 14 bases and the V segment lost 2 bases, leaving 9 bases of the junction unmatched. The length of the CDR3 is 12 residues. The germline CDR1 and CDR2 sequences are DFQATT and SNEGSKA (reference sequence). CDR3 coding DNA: TGCAGTGCTAGACCCCCGGGCGGGGGGTGGTATTTT. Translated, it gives CSARPPGGGWYF.

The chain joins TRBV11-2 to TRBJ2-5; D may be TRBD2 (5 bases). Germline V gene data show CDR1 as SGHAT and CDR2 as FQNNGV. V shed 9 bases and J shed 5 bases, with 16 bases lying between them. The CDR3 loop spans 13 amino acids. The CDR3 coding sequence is TGTGCCAGTAGCGAAGGACCTAAGGAGACCCAGTACTTC. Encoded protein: CASSEGPKETQYF.

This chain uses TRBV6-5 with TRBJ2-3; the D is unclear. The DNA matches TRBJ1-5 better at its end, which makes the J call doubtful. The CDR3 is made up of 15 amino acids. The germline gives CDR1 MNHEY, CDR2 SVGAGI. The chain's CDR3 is CASSPDSISTDTQHF. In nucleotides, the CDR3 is TGTGCCAGCAGTCCGGACTCGATTAGCACAGATACTCAGCATTTT.